This TCR beta chain was recorded in a study of cytomegalovirus exposure and HLA in healthy donors. Across the whole study: In an earlier analysis, almost 120 million unique TCR beta sequences were found from some 180 million T cells.

PCR was performed using 60 Vbeta and 13 Jbeta primers. Clones were sequenced by immunoSEQ multiplex PCR, and TCRdb holds only the in-frame ones, with some missing. Among some 130,000 clones listed, about four fifths were seen once. While unrecorded immune exposures were likely, the donors were nominally healthy when sampled. CDR3 length: 16 amino acids. V gave up 5 bases and J gave up 9 bases; unmatched junction bases: 14. Germline CDR1 reads SGHKS; CDR2 reads YYEKEE (reference sequence). The gene calls are TRBV5-5 and TRBJ1-6; TRBD1 aligns across 7 bases. Sequenced sample: PBMCs. The receptor's source is a human donor in good health. The CDR3 region has the DNA TGTGCCAGCAGATACACAGGGGTGGGTGAGGGTTCACCCCTCCACTTT. Translated, it gives CASRYTGVGEGSPLHF.